What follows are 26 T cell receptor beta chains derived from one specimen sequenced in a study of blood T cell repertoires in COVID-19. Using immunoSEQ multiplex PCR, the repertoire was profiled, and TCRdb retains in-frame clones only, with some absent. This table has roughly 7,500 clones, 73% appearing once. Sequencing used peripheral blood. The receptors derive from a human donor in a cohort sampled during active COVID-19.

The gene calls are TRBV7-9 and TRBJ2-1; 10 nucleotides line up with TRBD2. J was trimmed by 4 bases and V by 4 bases; bases with no gene match: 10. The CDR3 totals 17 residues. Germline V lookup: CDR1 SEHNR, CDR2 FQNEAQ (reference sequence). DNA of the CDR3: TGTGCCAGCAGCTCCGGGACTAGCGCTCCCAGGTACAATGAGCAGTTCTTC. Translation gives CASSSGTSAPRYNEQFF.

V gene TRBV28 combines with J gene TRBJ1-1; TRBD1 matches at 7 bases. With 8 bases clipped from V and 6 bases from J, the junction kept 12 bases outside the gene matches. The germline gives CDR1 MDHEN, CDR2 SYDVKM. CDR3 length equals 14 residues. The CDR3 is CASEKTAGGPEAFF. The CDR3 DNA reads TGTGCCAGCGAAAAGACCGCAGGGGGGCCTGAAGCTTTCTTT. Combining the CDR3 with reference TRBV28 and TRBJ1-1 gives the whole variable domain DVKVTQSSRYLVKRTGEKVFLECVQDMDHENMFWYRQDPGLGLRLIYFSYDVKMKEKGDIPEGYSVSREKKERFSLILESASTNQTSMYLCASEKTAGGPEAFFGQGTRLTVV.

This clone appeared a single time. The CDR3 loop is CASSYPTLRGIGEETQYF. The CDR3 bases are TGTGCCAGCAGTTACCCAACTCTAAGGGGGATAGGTGAAGAGACCCAGTACTTC. The chain uses TRBV6-2 or TRBV6-3 and TRBJ2-5; D may be TRBD1 (6 bases). The CDR3 is 18 amino acids. Trimming took off 2 bases at V and 3 bases at J, with 22 bases between the two ends. Per germline, CDR1 MNHEY and CDR2 SVGEGT.

The chain is built from TRBV15 and TRBJ2-7, with D unclear. V lost 1 base and J 0 bases, leaving 10 bases between the germline ends. The CDR3 is made up of 15 amino acids. Germline-derived CDR1 and CDR2 are LNHNV and YYDKDF (reference sequence). CDR3 in amino acids: CATSRGGVSSYEQYF. In nucleotides, the CDR3 is TGTGCCACCAGCAGAGGAGGCGTTAGCTCCTACGAGCAGTACTTC.

The chain uses TRBV2 and TRBJ1-1; the D gene is possibly TRBD1 (5 bases). Looked up from germline, CDR1 is SNHLY and CDR2 is FYNNEI. With 1 base removed from V and 6 bases from J, the gap between germline ends came to 9 bases. CDR3 size: 13 residues. The CDR3 bases are TGTGCCAGCAGTGAAGTCGGAGGGGCTGAAGCTTTCTTT. Translation: CASSEVGGAEAFF.

This chain joins TRBV2 and TRBJ2-3; 10 bases are a match to TRBD2. J gave up 6 bases and V 6 bases, and 6 bases lay outside the gene matches. CDR1 and CDR2 from the germline V gene are SNHLY and FYNNEI. The CDR3 loop spans 14 amino acids. CDR3 loop: CASSRLAGRDTQYF. The DNA for the CDR3 is TGTGCCAGCAGCCGACTAGCGGGCAGGGATACGCAGTATTTT. The entire variable domain, with the rest obtained from reference TRBV2 and TRBJ2-3, is as follows: EPEVTQTPSHQVTQMGQEVILRCVPISNHLYFYWYRQILGQKVEFLVSFYNNEISEKSEIFDDQFSVERPDGSNFTLKIRSTKLEDSAMYFCASSRLAGRDTQYFGPGTRLTVL.

This clone was seen just once. The rearrangement joins TRBV6-1 to TRBJ2-1; the match to TRBD1 covers 11 bases. The CDR3 is 17 residues long. Germline values: CDR1 MNHNS, CDR2 SASEGT. Trimming took 1 base from V and 6 from J; bases not matched to a gene: 8. The CDR3 loop is CASSEGAGTGGFNEQFF. The CDR3 nucleotides are TGTGCCAGCAGTGAAGGGGCCGGGACAGGGGGTTTCAATGAGCAGTTCTTC.

V and J are TRBV7-3 and TRBJ2-3; D not resolved. CDR1 is SGHTA and CDR2 is FQGTGA in the germline V gene. The CDR3 is made up of 16 amino acids. Trimming stripped 1 base from V and 2 bases from J, with 13 bases between. Here the CDR3 reads CASSLNRVSSTDTQYF. CDR3 DNA: TGTGCCAGCAGCTTAAATCGCGTCTCTTCCACAGATACGCAGTATTTT.

This clone has just one count. Here the CDR3 reads CASSLVGTVFNEQFF. The DNA for the CDR3 is TGTGCCAGCAGCTTAGTTGGGACAGTTTTCAATGAGCAGTTCTTC. This rearrangement joins TRBV11-1 to TRBJ2-1; TRBD1 agrees at 7 bases. The germline gives CDR1 SGHAT, CDR2 FQDESV (reference sequence). CDR3 length equals 15 residues. Losses at the gene ends were 1 base for V and 6 bases for J; bases not matched to a gene: 6.

This clone is labeled medium-sized. J is TRBJ2-2 and V is TRBV2; unclear D gene. The V and J ends lost 4 bases and 1 base respectively, with 4 bases between them. The CDR3 runs to 13 residues. Per germline, CDR1 SNHLY and CDR2 FYNNEI. In DNA form, the CDR3 reads TGTGCCAGCAGTGGTCTGAACACCGGGGAGCTGTTTTTT. As protein: CASSGLNTGELFF. Variable domain in full (rest from reference TRBV2 and TRBJ2-2): EPEVTQTPSHQVTQMGQEVILRCVPISNHLYFYWYRQILGQKVEFLVSFYNNEISEKSEIFDDQFSVERPDGSNFTLKIRSTKLEDSAMYFCASSGLNTGELFFGEGSRLTVL.

This clone has only one observation. This chain links TRBV28 with TRBJ1-2, with a tentative D call TRBD1 (5 bases). Germline CDR1 and CDR2: MDHEN and SYDVKM. V lost 2 bases to trimming and J lost 7 bases, with 14 bases between them. The CDR3 sequence is 14 residues long. CDR3 DNA sequence: TGTGCCAGCAGTTTAGCAGGGCAACGAGGTGGCTACACCTTC. The encoded protein is CASSLAGQRGGYTF.

In its sample, this clone was seen a few times. This chain links TRBV10-3 with TRBJ1-5; 7 bases fit TRBD1. Germline CDR1 is ENHRY and CDR2 is SYGVKD. Trimming cost V 3 bases and J 4 bases; bases outside gene matches: 6. The CDR3 has 15 residues. The CDR3 sequence: CAISEQGTVNQPQHF. CDR3 DNA sequence: TGTGCCATCAGTGAACAGGGGACGGTAAATCAGCCCCAGCATTTT.

CDR3 region: CASSEGAGVRETQYF. The CDR3 DNA sequence: TGCGCCAGCAGTGAAGGAGCGGGAGTTCGGGAGACCCAGTACTTC. The gene calls are TRBV10-2 and TRBJ2-5; 8 bases match TRBD2. V shed 3 bases, J shed 5 bases, and the junction held 8 bases outside the gene matches. From germline, CDR1 is WSHSY and CDR2 SAAADI. This CDR3 spans 15 amino acids.

This clone has only one observation. V usage is TRBV5-1 and J usage is TRBJ1-5; 12 nucleotides align to TRBD1. CDR3 size: 15 residues. V shed 3 bases and J 7 bases; nucleotides not matched to a gene: 5. Germline CDR1 is SGHRS and CDR2 is YFSETQ. The CDR3 region has the DNA TGCGCCAGCAGCTCGGGACAGGGGGCAGGGCAGCCCCAGCATTTT. This translates into CASSSGQGAGQPQHF.

Concerning this clone: This same CDR3 is encoded by further DNA sequences in the sample. The chain's CDR3 is CASSLGGFSGNTIYF. The CDR3 DNA sequence: TGTGCCAGCAGTCTGGGGGGTTTCTCTGGAAACACCATATATTTT. The chain has TRBV5-5 and TRBJ1-3; D is possibly TRBD1 (5 bases). With 5 bases removed from V and 0 bases from J, the gap between germline ends came to 12 bases. This CDR3 is built from 15 residues. Germline CDR1 SGHKS, CDR2 YYEKEE (reference sequence).

This chain connects TRBV30 to TRBJ2-1, with 10 bases matching TRBD1. CDR1 and CDR2 (germline): GTSNPN, SVGIG (reference sequence). The length of the CDR3 is 12 residues. J gave up 7 bases and V 5 bases, and 2 bases lay outside the gene matches. CDR3 in DNA: TGTGCCTGGGGACAGGGGGTGAATGAGCAGTTCTTC. As protein: CAWGQGVNEQFF. Based on the CDR3 plus reference TRBV30 and TRBJ2-1, the full variable domain is SQTIHQWPATLVQPVGSPLSLECTVEGTSNPNLYWYRQAAGRGLQLLFYSVGIGQISSEVPQNLSASRPQDRQFILSSKKLLLSDSGFYLCAWGQGVNEQFFGPGTRLTVL.

CDR3 sequence (DNA): TGTGCCAGCCTCTCCTCCTATAATTCACCCCTCCACTTT. This gives the protein CASLSSYNSPLHF. The V gene is TRBV28, the J gene TRBJ1-6; no clear D gene. The CDR3 runs to 13 residues. The V gene's germline CDR1 is MDHEN and CDR2 SYDVKM. Between the trimmed V and J ends, which lost 8 bases and 0 bases, there was a span of 5 bases.

The genes are TRBV12-5 and TRBJ2-7; TRBD1 matches 8 bases. J lost 0 bases, V lost 5 bases, and 6 bases had no gene match. The CDR3 sequence is 15 residues long. CDR1 is LGHNT and CDR2 is FRNRAP in the germline V gene. The CDR3 bases are TGTGCTAGTGGTGCCCCGGGACAGGCCTCCTACGAGCAGTACTTC. Protein: CASGAPGQASYEQYF.

The J gene is TRBJ2-2, the V gene TRBV5-6; no firm D call. The CDR3 is 15 residues long. Germline CDR1 and CDR2: SGHDT and YYEEEE. V was shortened by 6 bases and J by 5 bases, with 17 bases between the two germline ends. The CDR3 loop is CASNLLSSGTGELFF. In DNA form, the CDR3 reads TGTGCCAGCAATTTACTTTCTAGTGGGACCGGGGAGCTGTTTTTT.

The chain carries TRBV4-1 and TRBJ1-2; D is perhaps TRBD1 (5 bases). V shed 0 bases and J shed 6 bases, with 14 bases lying between them. Germline lookup yields CDR1 MGHRA and CDR2 YSYEKL. The CDR3 covers 15 residues. The CDR3 nucleotides read TGCGCCAGCAGCCAAGAGACGCGGGGCGAGGATGGCTACACCTTC. This encodes CASSQETRGEDGYTF.

The chain couples TRBV5-1 to TRBJ2-1; D is unresolved. Germline CDR1 SGHRS, CDR2 YFSETQ. The CDR3 has 16 residues. With 0 bases removed from V and 0 bases from J, the gap between germline ends came to 10 bases. CDR3: CASSLGYYSSYNEQFF. The CDR3 nucleotides are TGCGCCAGCAGCTTGGGTTACTATTCCTCCTACAATGAGCAGTTCTTC.

The J gene is TRBJ2-3, the V gene TRBV10-3, with D tentatively TRBD1 (6 bases). CDR1 and CDR2 from the germline V gene are ENHRY and SYGVKD. The CDR3 is made up of 14 amino acids. Trimming shortened V by 7 bases and J by 4 bases, and 15 bases separated the two germline ends. CDR3 in amino acids: CAITQGYRSDTQYF. The CDR3 DNA sequence: TGTGCCATCACTCAGGGGTATAGATCAGATACGCAGTATTTT.

This clone was observed once. The chain carries TRBV5-4 and TRBJ1-1; D may be TRBD1 (6 bases). The CDR3 extends over 14 amino acids. V was clipped by 3 bases and J by 4 bases, with 13 bases between them. Germline V lookup: CDR1 SGHNT, CDR2 YYREEE (reference sequence). The DNA of the CDR3 is TGTGCCAGCAGCTCCGGGACACCATCCACTGAAGCTTTCTTT. Its protein product is CASSSGTPSTEAFF.

There are a few counts of this clone. This chain joins TRBV6-1 and TRBJ1-5, with 9 bases aligning to TRBD1. Looked up from germline, CDR1 is MNHNS and CDR2 is SASEGT. V lost 0 bases to trimming and J lost 6 bases; unmatched junction nucleotides: 3. The CDR3 loop spans 15 amino acids. The CDR3 reads CASSEAGTGSQPQHF. CDR3 DNA: TGTGCCAGCAGTGAAGCTGGGACAGGGAGTCAGCCCCAGCATTTT.

The chain has TRBV7-9 and TRBJ2-2; no firm D call. The germline gives CDR1 SEHNR, CDR2 FQNEAQ (reference sequence). Trimming stripped 4 bases from V and 0 bases from J, with 6 bases between. The CDR3 is 14 amino acids. The CDR3 spells CASSYRANTGELFF. The DNA for the CDR3 is TGTGCCAGCAGCTACCGGGCGAACACCGGGGAGCTGTTTTTT. The full variable domain, rest sourced from reference TRBV7-9 and TRBJ2-2, is DTGVSQNPRHKITKRGQNVTFRCDPISEHNRLYWYRQTLGQGPEFLTYFQNEAQLEKSRLLSDRFSAERPKGSFSTLEIQRTEQGDSAMYLCASSYRANTGELFFGEGSRLTVL.

The chain couples TRBV24-1 to TRBJ2-7; D gene ambiguous. This CDR3 has 12 amino acids. Germline CDR1 reads KGHDR; CDR2 reads SFDVKD. V lost 3 bases to trimming and J lost 6 bases, with 8 bases between them. The DNA for the CDR3 is TGTGCCACCAGTGATCCGGGTGGCGAGCAGTACTTC. Protein product: CATSDPGGEQYF.